These 17 T cell receptor beta chains were sequenced from one sample in a study of cytomegalovirus exposure and HLA in healthy donors. The PCR used 60 Vbeta and 13 Jbeta primers. TCRdb keeps only in-frame clones here, not all; method: immunoSEQ multiplex PCR. Here the sample spans roughly 84,000 clones, under 80% being singletons. Material: PBMCs. The source of these receptors is a human donor in good health.

V and J are TRBV7-6 and TRBJ2-1; no firm D call. Germline V gene data show CDR1 as SGHVS and CDR2 as FNYEAQ. The V end lost 1 base, the J end lost 1 base, and 8 bases lay between the germline ends. The CDR3 consists of 15 residues. The CDR3 nucleotides are TGTGCCAGCAGCTTAGTGGCGGAATCCTACAATGAGCAGTTCTTC. It is translated as CASSLVAESYNEQFF. The full variable domain, with the rest looked up from reference TRBV7-6 and TRBJ2-1, is GAGVSQSPRYKVTKRGQDVALRCDPISGHVSLYWYRQALGQGPEFLTYFNYEAQQDKSGLPNDRFSAERPEGSISTLTIQRTEQRDSAMYRCASSLVAESYNEQFFGPGTRLTVL.

The chain recombines TRBV5-4 with TRBJ1-3; possible D gene TRBD1, 5 bases. The V gene lost 0 bases and the J gene lost 5 bases, with 9 bases spanning the gap. The CDR3 contains 14 residues. Germline-derived CDR1 and CDR2 are SGHNT and YYREEE (reference sequence). The CDR3 region has the DNA TGTGCCAGCAGCTTGGGTCAGGGCAGAAACACCATATATTTT. The encoded protein is CASSLGQGRNTIYF.

The rearrangement joins TRBV5-6 to TRBJ1-1, with a tentative D call TRBD1 (5 bases). The V gene lost 4 bases and the J gene lost 8 bases, with 15 bases spanning the gap. There are 13 residues in the CDR3. CDR1 and CDR2 (germline): SGHDT, YYEEEE. The DNA of the CDR3 is TGTGCCAGCAGCATGGAGGGCGGGGACGAAGCTTTCTTT. It specifies CASSMEGGDEAFF.

This clone was detected a few times. Sequence at one end of the junction differs from germline and may be a read error. The chain uses TRBV7-9 and TRBJ1-5; 9 positions match TRBD1. In germline, CDR1 is SEHNR, CDR2 FQNEAQ (reference sequence). The CDR3 extends over 16 amino acids. CDR3 residues: CSSSKGDRETNQPQHF. The CDR3, as DNA: TGTTCCAGCAGCAAAGGGGACAGGGAAACTAATCAGCCCCAGCATTTT.

The V gene is TRBV29-1, the J gene TRBJ2-1; D is ambiguous. This CDR3 region has 13 residues. V lost 3 bases to trimming and J lost 3 bases, with 9 bases between them. Germline CDR1 reads SQVTM; CDR2 reads ANQGSEA. The CDR3 region is CSVEPNIYNEQFF. The CDR3 nucleotides are TGCAGCGTTGAGCCCAACATCTACAATGAGCAGTTCTTC.

This clone was picked up one time. The rearrangement uses TRBV6-6 and TRBJ2-3; a weak D match, TRBD2 (6 bases). Germline loops: CDR1 MNHNY, CDR2 SVGAGI (reference sequence). The CDR3 contains 13 residues. Trimming took off 0 bases at V and 5 bases at J, with 6 bases between the two ends. DNA for the CDR3: TGTGCCAGCAGTTACTCGGGGGGAGATACGCAGTATTTT. Its translation: CASSYSGGDTQYF.

The rearrangement joins TRBV18 to TRBJ1-1; 7 bases line up with TRBD1. CDR1 KGHSH and CDR2 LQKENI come from the germline V gene. V lost 2 bases, J lost 7 bases, and 10 bases stayed unmatched. This CDR3 has 15 residues. The CDR3 DNA follows: TGTGCCAGCTCACCAACCGGGACAGAAGACAGTGAAGCTTTCTTT. Amino acids: CASSPTGTEDSEAFF.

V and J are TRBV5-1 and TRBJ2-5, with 11 bases identical to TRBD1. Germline V gives CDR1 SGHRS, CDR2 YFSETQ. V gave up 0 bases and J gave up 5 bases; unmatched junction bases: 6. The CDR3 length is 16 residues. For the CDR3, the DNA is TGCGCCAGCAGCTTGGAGGACAGGGGGCTGCGGGAGACCCAGTACTTC. Translated, it gives CASSLEDRGLRETQYF. The full variable domain, rest sourced from reference TRBV5-1 and TRBJ2-5, is KAGVTQTPRYLIKTRGQQVTLSCSPISGHRSVSWYQQTPGQGLQFLFEYFSETQRNKGNFPGRFSGRQFSNSRSEMNVSTLELGDSALYLCASSLEDRGLRETQYFGPGTRLLVL.

Here the CDR3 DNA reads TGTGCCAGCAGTGATACGGTCGGCCAAGAGACCCAGTACTTC. It translates to CASSDTVGQETQYF. The genes are TRBV2 and TRBJ2-5; no firm D call. V gave up 3 bases and J gave up 1 base, with 9 bases separating them. This CDR3 contains 14 residues. Germline CDR1 SNHLY, CDR2 FYNNEI.

The rearrangement joins TRBV9 to TRBJ2-5, with 7 bases aligning to TRBD2. This CDR3 contains 14 residues. With 0 bases clipped from V and 4 bases from J, the junction kept 3 bases outside the gene matches. The germline CDR1 and CDR2 sequences are SGDLS and YYNGEE. This chain's CDR3 is CASSVAGGGETQYF. The CDR3, as DNA: TGTGCCAGCAGCGTAGCTGGGGGGGGAGAGACCCAGTACTTC.

This clone was observed a few times. This rearrangement joins TRBV2 to TRBJ2-3, with 12 bases fitting TRBD2. The V gene end was trimmed by 4 bases and the J gene end by 0 bases; junction bases not matched to a gene: 5. Germline V gene data show CDR1 as SNHLY and CDR2 as FYNNEI. This CDR3 has 17 amino acids. The CDR3 region has the DNA TGTGCCAGCAGTGGGACTAGCGGGGACCCCAGCACAGATACGCAGTATTTT. It yields the protein CASSGTSGDPSTDTQYF.

This clone was detected a few times. The chain carries TRBV6-5 and TRBJ1-4; no clear D. CDR3 length: 13 residues. The V end lost 2 bases, the J end lost 7 bases, and 8 bases lay between the germline ends. CDR1 and CDR2 from the germline V gene are MNHEY and SVGAGI. CDR3 sequence reads: CASSYTPSEKLFF. In DNA form, the CDR3 reads TGTGCCAGCAGTTACACACCCAGTGAAAAACTGTTTTTT.

The rearrangement links TRBV7-9 to TRBJ2-1, with TRBD2 identical over 10 bases. The CDR3 is 16 residues long. Germline V gene sequence: CDR1 SEHNR, CDR2 FQNEAQ (reference sequence). V was clipped by 1 base and J by 4 bases; unmatched bases: 4. The CDR3 bases are TGTGCCAGCAGCTTAGGGGAACTAGCGGGGTACAATGAGCAGTTCTTC. It encodes CASSLGELAGYNEQFF.

The genes are TRBV5-6 and TRBJ2-7; 7 positions agree with TRBD1. The V and J ends lost 4 bases and 3 bases, in that order; junction bases with no gene match: 10. This CDR3 contains 15 residues. Germline CDR1 and CDR2: SGHDT and YYEEEE. The CDR3: CASSPLDRVHYEQYF. The CDR3 DNA follows: TGTGCCAGCAGCCCACTTGACAGGGTACACTACGAGCAGTACTTC. The full variable domain, rest sourced from reference TRBV5-6 and TRBJ2-7, is DAGVTQSPTHLIKTRGQQVTLRCSPKSGHDTVSWYQQALGQGPQFIFQYYEEEERQRGNFPDRFSGHQFPNYSSELNVNALLLGDSALYLCASSPLDRVHYEQYFGPGTRLTVT.

This chain joins TRBV29-1 and TRBJ2-2; D might be TRBD1 (5 bases). V dropped 5 bases and J dropped 4 bases, with 14 bases sitting between them. Germline V lookup: CDR1 SQVTM, CDR2 ANQGSEA. The length of the CDR3 is 14 residues. DNA of the CDR3: TGCAGCGTTTCATTCCGGACAATCACCGGGGAGCTGTTTTTT. It specifies CSVSFRTITGELFF.

The chain employs TRBV19 and TRBJ1-1; a possible D gene is TRBD1 (6 bases). This CDR3 is 16 amino acids long. Germline CDR1 is LNHDA and CDR2 is SQIVND (reference sequence). Trimming pared 3 bases from V and 0 bases from J, leaving 14 bases between. Here the CDR3 DNA reads TGTGCCAGTAGTATTTTGGGGGCTCGGCTGAACACTGAAGCTTTCTTT. It encodes CASSILGARLNTEAFF.

V and J are TRBV9 and TRBJ2-2; 13 nucleotides align to TRBD2. The CDR3 runs to 16 residues. The V gene's germline CDR1 is SGDLS and CDR2 YYNGEE. V shed 4 bases, J shed 8 bases, and the junction held 8 bases outside the gene matches. CDR3 region: CASSPRLAGGLGELFF. The CDR3 bases are TGTGCCAGCAGCCCGAGACTAGCGGGGGGCCTGGGGGAGCTGTTTTTT. The whole variable domain, filled in from reference TRBV9 and TRBJ2-2, reads DSGVTQTPKHLITATGQRVTLRCSPRSGDLSVYWYQQSLDQGLQFLIQYYNGEERAKGNILERFSAQQFPDLHSELNLSSLELGDSALYFCASSPRLAGGLGELFFGEGSRLTVL.